This entry lists 21 T cell receptor beta chains sequenced from one sample in a study of cytomegalovirus exposure and HLA in healthy donors. The PCR contained 60 Vbeta and 13 Jbeta primers. Clones were read by immunoSEQ multiplex PCR, and TCRdb kept only the in-frame ones, dropping some. The profile shows around 50,000 clones, over 70% of them singletons. Sequencing input: PBMCs. These receptors originate from a man aged 25 to 40 in good health and CMV-seropositive.

V usage is TRBV11-3 and J usage is TRBJ1-6; 11 positions agree with TRBD1. Germline values: CDR1 SGHNT, CDR2 YENEEA. CDR3 length equals 14 residues. Germline trimming cut 4 bases from V and 10 bases from J; bases unmatched to any gene: 3. The CDR3 sequence is CASSSGQGDSPLHF. In DNA form, the CDR3 reads TGTGCCAGCAGCTCGGGACAGGGGGACTCACCCCTCCACTTT. The entire variable domain, with the rest obtained from reference TRBV11-3 and TRBJ1-6, is as follows: EAGVVQSPRYKIIEKKQPVAFWCNPISGHNTLYWYLQNLGQGPELLIRYENEEAVDDSQLPKDRFSAERLKGVDSTLKIQPAELGDSAVYLCASSSGQGDSPLHFGNGTRLTVT.

The V gene is TRBV2, the J gene TRBJ1-2; 8 positions match TRBD1. This CDR3 contains 13 residues. V lost 4 bases, J lost 4 bases, and 2 bases stayed unmatched. The V gene's germline CDR1 is SNHLY and CDR2 FYNNEI. The CDR3: CASSVGQVYGYTF. The CDR3 nucleotides are TGTGCCAGCAGTGTGGGACAGGTCTATGGCTACACCTTC.

V usage is TRBV4-2 and J usage is TRBJ2-1; 12 positions agree with TRBD2. V shed 4 bases and J 2 bases; nucleotides not matched to a gene: 3. Germline CDR1 LGHNA, CDR2 YNFKEQ. The CDR3 is 16 amino acids. As DNA, the CDR3 is TGTGCCAGCAGCCCCCGGACTAGCGGGACCTACAATGAGCAGTTCTTC. Amino acids: CASSPRTSGTYNEQFF.

The gene calls are TRBV5-6 and TRBJ2-3; perhaps TRBD2 as D (5 bases). The length of the CDR3 is 13 residues. Germline CDR1 reads SGHDT; CDR2 reads YYEEEE. The V gene lost 2 bases and the J gene lost 2 bases, with 6 bases spanning the gap. The chain's CDR3 is CASSFGLTDTQYF. The CDR3, as DNA: TGTGCCAGCAGCTTCGGACTCACAGATACGCAGTATTTT.

For the CDR3, the DNA is TGTGCCAGCAGCTTACGGGTCGGCACAGATACGCAGTATTTT. It translates to CASSLRVGTDTQYF. V is TRBV7-9 and J is TRBJ2-3; D not certain. Trimming removed 2 bases at V and 1 base at J, with 7 bases between. The length of the CDR3 is 14 residues. The germline CDR1 and CDR2 sequences are SEHNR and FQNEAQ (reference sequence).

The chain combines TRBV5-1 with TRBJ1-4, with D uncertain. This CDR3 spans 14 amino acids. Deletions cut 5 bases from V and 8 bases from J, with 16 bases between. CDR1 is SGHRS, CDR2 YFSETQ, per germline. CDR3 loop: CASRTEEFREKLFF. CDR3 sequence (DNA): TGCGCCAGCAGGACGGAGGAATTCAGGGAAAAACTGTTTTTT.

This clone was seen only a few times. This sequence joins TRBV20-1 and TRBJ1-1; no definite D call. The V and J ends lost 3 bases and 8 bases respectively, with 7 bases between them. Germline V gene lookup returns CDR1 DFQATT and CDR2 SNEGSKA (reference sequence). The CDR3 runs to 10 residues. The CDR3 nucleotides read TGCAGTGCTAGGTCGGTAGAAGCTTTCTTT. Translating gives CSARSVEAFF.

V is TRBV6-4 and J is TRBJ2-7; tentative D call: TRBD1 (5 bases). The V and J ends lost 0 bases and 2 bases respectively, with 5 bases between them. The germline gives CDR1 MRHNA, CDR2 SNTAGT. The CDR3 is 13 amino acids. The CDR3 region is CASSDSDTYEQYF. The CDR3 DNA follows: TGTGCCAGCAGTGACTCGGACACCTACGAGCAGTACTTC.

This rearrangement joins TRBV11-2 to TRBJ1-2; TRBD1 aligns across 8 bases. V lost 5 bases and J lost 3; bases outside the gene matches: 8. The CDR3 sequence is 15 residues long. From germline, CDR1 is SGHAT and CDR2 FQNNGV. The CDR3 DNA is TGTGCCAGCAGCCTTTGGACAGGGTCGCACTATGGCTACACCTTC. Protein: CASSLWTGSHYGYTF.

This chain joins TRBV7-3 and TRBJ1-2; 8 bases map to TRBD1. Per germline, CDR1 SGHTA and CDR2 FQGTGA. The ends lost 0 bases at V and 6 bases at J; junction bases unmatched: 9. The CDR3 extends over 16 amino acids. CDR3 sequence (DNA): TGTGCCAGCAGCTTAACTGGGGGGACAGGTCGCGATGGCTACACCTTC. Translated, it gives CASSLTGGTGRDGYTF. Together with reference TRBV7-3 and TRBJ1-2, the CDR3 gives the full variable domain: GAGVSQTPSNKVTEKGKYVELRCDPISGHTALYWYRQSLGQGPEFLIYFQGTGAADDSGLPNDRFFAVRPEGSVSTLKIQRTERGDSAVYLCASSLTGGTGRDGYTFGSGTRLTVV.

The V gene is TRBV9, the J gene TRBJ2-3; weak D call: TRBD1 (5 bases). CDR1 and CDR2 from the germline V gene are SGDLS and YYNGEE. Trimming removed 3 bases at V and 3 bases at J, with 8 bases between. This CDR3 is built from 13 residues. The CDR3 nucleotides are TGTGCCAGCAGCGCGACAGCGACAGATACGCAGTATTTT. It specifies CASSATATDTQYF.

The CDR3 spells CAWSTTPRAGELFF. The CDR3 DNA is TGTGCCTGGAGTACGACACCCCGCGCCGGGGAGCTGTTTTTT. The chain is built from TRBV30 and TRBJ2-2, with unresolved D. Germline values: CDR1 GTSNPN, CDR2 SVGIG (reference sequence). The length of the CDR3 is 14 residues. V was pared by 2 bases and J by 6 bases, with 13 bases between.

The chain joins TRBV7-9 to TRBJ2-2; TRBD1 is a possible D gene (8 bases). This CDR3 comprises 15 residues. Germline V gene sequence: CDR1 SEHNR, CDR2 FQNEAQ (reference sequence). Trimming left V 5 bases short and J 4 bases short, with 14 bases between. CDR3 nucleotides: TGTGCCAGCAGCCGGACAGGGAGGGCCACCGGGGAGCTGTTTTTT. It yields the protein CASSRTGRATGELFF.

The chain uses TRBV27 and TRBJ1-2; D unclear. The CDR3 is made up of 16 amino acids. Trimming shortened V by 4 bases and J by 3 bases, and 18 bases separated the two germline ends. The germline gives CDR1 MNHEY, CDR2 SMNVEV (reference sequence). The chain's CDR3 is CASSSLAGLIYYGYTF. The CDR3 DNA sequence: TGTGCCAGCAGTTCTCTCGCAGGATTGATCTACTATGGCTACACCTTC.

This clone was observed a single time. The V call is TRBV29-1, the J call TRBJ1-1; TRBD1 is a possible D gene (5 bases). Per the germline V gene, CDR1 is SQVTM and CDR2 is ANQGSEA. The CDR3 is made up of 14 amino acids. Trimming stripped 4 bases from V and 4 bases from J, with 16 bases between. CDR3 nucleotide sequence: TGCAGCGTTGGAAGGGGAGGGCCCAGCACTGAAGCTTTCTTT. Encoded protein: CSVGRGGPSTEAFF.

This chain connects TRBV5-1 to TRBJ1-2; 10 bases line up with TRBD1. The J segment lost 4 bases and the V segment lost 0 bases, leaving 12 bases of the junction unmatched. CDR1 is SGHRS, CDR2 YFSETQ, per germline. CDR3 length equals 18 residues. The CDR3 coding sequence is TGCGCCAGCAGCTTGGAGGGGGACAGGGGAACTTCCGTCTATGGCTACACCTTC. Its translation: CASSLEGDRGTSVYGYTF. The full variable domain, completed using reference TRBV5-1 and TRBJ1-2, is KAGVTQTPRYLIKTRGQQVTLSCSPISGHRSVSWYQQTPGQGLQFLFEYFSETQRNKGNFPGRFSGRQFSNSRSEMNVSTLELGDSALYLCASSLEGDRGTSVYGYTFGSGTRLTVV.

The chain recombines TRBV19 with TRBJ2-6, with D unclear. V gave up 3 bases and J gave up 2 bases, with 5 bases separating them. Per the germline V gene, CDR1 is LNHDA and CDR2 is SQIVND (reference sequence). The CDR3 has 14 amino acids. The CDR3 sequence: CASSMQAGANVLTF. The CDR3 nucleotides read TGTGCCAGTAGTATGCAGGCTGGGGCCAACGTCCTGACTTTC.

This clone occurred once. V is TRBV6-6 and J is TRBJ1-2, with D unclear. From germline, CDR1 is MNHNY and CDR2 SVGAGI (reference sequence). This CDR3 comprises 11 residues. The V and J ends lost 5 bases and 6 bases respectively, with 7 bases between them. CDR3 nucleotide sequence: TGTGCCAGCAGTCCCTTTAATGGCTACACCTTC. This codes for CASSPFNGYTF.

CDR3 DNA sequence: TGTGCCAGCAGTGCAATCAGGGGAGAGACCCAGTACTTC. It is translated as CASSAIRGETQYF. V is TRBV2 and J is TRBJ2-5; possible D gene TRBD1, 6 bases. Germline CDR1 and CDR2: SNHLY and FYNNEI. This CDR3 is 13 amino acids long. V lost 4 bases and J 4 bases, leaving 10 bases between the germline ends.

This rearrangement joins TRBV5-6 to TRBJ1-2; no firm D call. V was clipped by 1 base and J by 4 bases, with 14 bases between them. The length of the CDR3 is 15 residues. Germline V gives CDR1 SGHDT, CDR2 YYEEEE. Written as DNA, the CDR3 is TGTGCCAGCAGCTTGTTTTCTACAGAGGGCTATGGCTACACCTTC. Its translation is CASSLFSTEGYGYTF.

V is TRBV19 and J is TRBJ1-1; TRBD1 matches 8 bases. The CDR3 extends over 16 amino acids. Germline CDR1 is LNHDA and CDR2 is SQIVND (reference sequence). J was trimmed by 0 bases and V by 7 bases; bases with no gene match: 10. CDR3 in amino acids: CASTLSDRAVNTEAFF. CDR3 nucleotides: TGTGCCAGTACCCTCTCGGACAGGGCGGTGAACACTGAAGCTTTCTTT.